One TCR beta chain is described in this entry. Its target is unknown. The CDR3 runs 15 residues. Germline CDR1 and CDR2: SGDLS and YYNGEE. V trimming: 3 bases; J trimming: 0 bases; junction bases outside the gene matches: 4. The source of the sample is a study of cytomegalovirus exposure and HLA in healthy donors. Study-wide points: The study recorded some 160 TCR beta chains that were cytomegalovirus-associated.

Both 60 Vbeta primers and 13 Jbeta primers went into the PCR. Assay: immunoSEQ multiplex PCR; the TCRdb copy retains only in-frame clones and omits some. In the table there are 150,000 to 200,000 clones, roughly 80% of which are singletons. The receptor was derived from a woman in her 30s in good health and CMV-seronegative. V gene TRBV9 combines with J gene TRBJ2-3, with 7 bases identical to TRBD1. Sequencing used PBMCs. The CDR3 reads CASSAGTASTDTQYF. CDR3 DNA: TGTGCCAGCAGCGCAGGGACAGCAAGCACAGATACGCAGTATTTT.